This T cell receptor beta chain was documented in a study of early stage breast cancer tumors. Study at large: Each sample averaged about 9.4-fold read coverage. Study conclusions and caveats: In about 85% of the 16 patients, blood comparison separated tumor from normal breast.

Trimming took 0 bases from V and 2 from J; bases not matched to a gene: 2. This CDR3 region has 15 residues. CDR1 and CDR2 from the germline V gene are SGHRS and YFSETQ. Worth noting for this clone: Its specificity is unknown.

Sequencing used immunoSEQ multiplex PCR; TCRdb keeps in-frame clones, though not all of them. The data contain about 72,000 clones, roughly three quarters of them singletons. The sequencing input was blood. J is TRBJ2-3 and V is TRBV5-1; 8 bases align to TRBD2. This receptor was identified in a person between 55 and 70 years old with breast cancer. The CDR3 DNA is TGCGCCAGCAGCTTGGTGGGACTAGTCACAGATACGCAGTATTTT. This gives the protein CASSLVGLVTDTQYF. The whole variable domain, remainder taken from reference TRBV5-1 and TRBJ2-3, is KAGVTQTPRYLIKTRGQQVTLSCSPISGHRSVSWYQQTPGQGLQFLFEYFSETQRNKGNFPGRFSGRQFSNSRSEMNVSTLELGDSALYLCASSLVGLVTDTQYFGPGTRLTVL.